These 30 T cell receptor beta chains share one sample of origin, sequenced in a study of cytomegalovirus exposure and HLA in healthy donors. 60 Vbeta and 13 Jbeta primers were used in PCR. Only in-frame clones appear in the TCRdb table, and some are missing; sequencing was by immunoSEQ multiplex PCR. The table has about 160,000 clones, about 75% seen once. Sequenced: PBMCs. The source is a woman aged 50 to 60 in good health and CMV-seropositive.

DNA for the CDR3: TGTGCCAGCAGTGATGGGCTAGCGAGCACAGATACGCAGTATTTT. Its protein product is CASSDGLASTDTQYF. This chain joins TRBV6-4 and TRBJ2-3; D is perhaps TRBD2 (6 bases). V shed 3 bases and J shed 0 bases, with 10 bases lying between them. The germline CDR1 and CDR2 sequences are MRHNA and SNTAGT. The CDR3 spans 15 residues.

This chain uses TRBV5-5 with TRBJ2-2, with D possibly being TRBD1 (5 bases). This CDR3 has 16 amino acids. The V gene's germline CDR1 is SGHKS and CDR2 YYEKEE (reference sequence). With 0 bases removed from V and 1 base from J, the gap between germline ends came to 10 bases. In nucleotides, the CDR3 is TGTGCCAGCAGCTTGGCCTTCGGACAGAACACCGGGGAGCTGTTTTTT. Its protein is CASSLAFGQNTGELFF. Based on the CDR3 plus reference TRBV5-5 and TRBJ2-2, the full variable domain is DAGVTQSPTHLIKTRGQQVTLRCSPISGHKSVSWYQQVLGQGPQFIFQYYEKEERGRGNFPDRFSARQFPNYSSELNVNALLLGDSALYLCASSLAFGQNTGELFFGEGSRLTVL.

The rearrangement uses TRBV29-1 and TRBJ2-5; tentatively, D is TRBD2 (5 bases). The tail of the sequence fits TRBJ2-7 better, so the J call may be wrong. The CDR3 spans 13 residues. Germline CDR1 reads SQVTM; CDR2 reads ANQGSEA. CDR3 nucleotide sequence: TGCAGCGTTTCTGGCAGGACTTCCTACGAGCAGTACTTC. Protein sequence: CSVSGRTSYEQYF.

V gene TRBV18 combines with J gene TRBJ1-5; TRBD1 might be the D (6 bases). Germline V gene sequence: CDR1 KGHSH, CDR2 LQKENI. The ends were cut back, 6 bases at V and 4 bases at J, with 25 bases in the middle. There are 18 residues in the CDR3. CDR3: CASSPMPLNDGTNQPQHF. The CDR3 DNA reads TGTGCCAGCTCCCCGATGCCCCTTAACGACGGGACAAATCAGCCCCAGCATTTT.

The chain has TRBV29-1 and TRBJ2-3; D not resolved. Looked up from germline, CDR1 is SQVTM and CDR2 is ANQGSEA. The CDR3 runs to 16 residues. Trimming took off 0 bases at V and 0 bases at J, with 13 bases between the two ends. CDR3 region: CSVEDLGGTSTDTQYF. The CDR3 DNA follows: TGCAGCGTTGAAGATCTAGGCGGAACGAGCACAGATACGCAGTATTTT.

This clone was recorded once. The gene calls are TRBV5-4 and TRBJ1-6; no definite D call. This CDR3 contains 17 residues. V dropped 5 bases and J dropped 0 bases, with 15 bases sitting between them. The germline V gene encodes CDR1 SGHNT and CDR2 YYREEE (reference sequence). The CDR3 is CASSYTSTSSYNSPLHF. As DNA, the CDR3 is TGTGCCAGCAGTTATACATCTACTAGCTCCTATAATTCACCCCTCCACTTT.

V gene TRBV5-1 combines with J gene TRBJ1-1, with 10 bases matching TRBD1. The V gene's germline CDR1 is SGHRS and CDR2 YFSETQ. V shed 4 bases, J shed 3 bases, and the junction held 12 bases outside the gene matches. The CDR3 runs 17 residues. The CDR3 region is CASSILGTGAFYTEAFF. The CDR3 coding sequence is TGCGCCAGCAGCATCCTAGGGACAGGGGCCTTCTACACTGAAGCTTTCTTT.

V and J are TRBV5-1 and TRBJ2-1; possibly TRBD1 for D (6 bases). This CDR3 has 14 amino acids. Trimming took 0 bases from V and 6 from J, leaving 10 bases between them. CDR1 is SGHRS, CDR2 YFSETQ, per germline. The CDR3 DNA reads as TGCGCCAGCAGCTTGGGGGCAGGGGTCAATGAGCAGTTCTTC. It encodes CASSLGAGVNEQFF.

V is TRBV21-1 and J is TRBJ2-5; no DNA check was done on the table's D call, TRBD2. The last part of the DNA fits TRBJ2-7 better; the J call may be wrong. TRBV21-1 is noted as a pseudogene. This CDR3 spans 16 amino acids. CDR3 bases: TGTGCCAGCAGCAAAGATGGGGTAGCGGGGAAACACGAGCAGTACTTC. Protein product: CASSKDGVAGKHEQYF.

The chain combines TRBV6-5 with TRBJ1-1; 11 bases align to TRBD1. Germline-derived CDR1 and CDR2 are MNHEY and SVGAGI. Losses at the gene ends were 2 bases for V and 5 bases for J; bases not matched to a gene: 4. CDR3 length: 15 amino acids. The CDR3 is CASSYGQGARTEAFF. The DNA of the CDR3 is TGTGCCAGCAGTTACGGACAGGGGGCGCGAACTGAAGCTTTCTTT.

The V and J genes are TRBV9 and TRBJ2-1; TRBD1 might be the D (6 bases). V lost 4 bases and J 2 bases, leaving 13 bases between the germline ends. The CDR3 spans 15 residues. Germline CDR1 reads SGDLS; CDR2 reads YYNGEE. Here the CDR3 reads CASSFRQDPYNEQFF. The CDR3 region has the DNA TGTGCCAGCAGCTTTAGACAGGATCCCTACAATGAGCAGTTCTTC. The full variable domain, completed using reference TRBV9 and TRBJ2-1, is DSGVTQTPKHLITATGQRVTLRCSPRSGDLSVYWYQQSLDQGLQFLIQYYNGEERAKGNILERFSAQQFPDLHSELNLSSLELGDSALYFCASSFRQDPYNEQFFGPGTRLTVL.

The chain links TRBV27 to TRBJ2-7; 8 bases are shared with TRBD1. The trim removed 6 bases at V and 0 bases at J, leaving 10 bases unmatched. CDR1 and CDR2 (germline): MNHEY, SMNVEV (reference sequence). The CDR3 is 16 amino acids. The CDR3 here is CASSPSTGGVSYEQYF. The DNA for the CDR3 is TGTGCCAGCAGCCCCTCTACAGGGGGAGTCTCCTACGAGCAGTACTTC.

Here the CDR3 DNA reads TGTGCCAGCAGCGCGTCGGGACGGGGGAATGAAAAACTGTTTTTT. Its protein product is CASSASGRGNEKLFF. The rearrangement uses TRBV9 and TRBJ1-4, with a weak D call TRBD1 (5 bases). The germline V gene encodes CDR1 SGDLS and CDR2 YYNGEE. V was shortened by 3 bases and J by 5 bases, with 14 bases between the two germline ends. The CDR3 contains 15 residues.

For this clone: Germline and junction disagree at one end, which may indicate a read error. Written as DNA, the CDR3 is TGTGCCAGTCAGACAGGGGCCAGCAGTCAGCCCCAGCATTTT. Protein sequence: CASQTGASSQPQHF. The rearrangement uses TRBV19 and TRBJ1-5; 8 nucleotides match TRBD1. CDR3 length equals 14 residues. In germline, CDR1 is LNHDA, CDR2 SQIVND (reference sequence).

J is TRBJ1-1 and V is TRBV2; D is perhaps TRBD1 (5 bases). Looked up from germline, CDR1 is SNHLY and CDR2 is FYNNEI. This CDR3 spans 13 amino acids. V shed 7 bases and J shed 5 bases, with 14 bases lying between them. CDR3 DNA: TGTGCCAGCATAGACGGGCGGGGGACTGAAGCTTTCTTT. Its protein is CASIDGRGTEAFF.

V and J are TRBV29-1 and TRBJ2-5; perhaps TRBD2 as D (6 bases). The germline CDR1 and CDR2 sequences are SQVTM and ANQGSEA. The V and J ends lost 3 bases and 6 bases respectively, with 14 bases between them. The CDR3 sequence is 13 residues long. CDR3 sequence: CSVDGGAMKTQYF. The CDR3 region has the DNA TGCAGCGTTGATGGCGGGGCTATGAAGACCCAGTACTTC.

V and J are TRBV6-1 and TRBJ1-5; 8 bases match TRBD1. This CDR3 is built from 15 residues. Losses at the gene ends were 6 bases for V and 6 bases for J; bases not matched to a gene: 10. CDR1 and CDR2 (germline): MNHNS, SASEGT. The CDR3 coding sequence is TGTGCCAGCAGAGGACAGGGCGAATTTAGTCAGCCCCAGCATTTT. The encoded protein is CASRGQGEFSQPQHF.

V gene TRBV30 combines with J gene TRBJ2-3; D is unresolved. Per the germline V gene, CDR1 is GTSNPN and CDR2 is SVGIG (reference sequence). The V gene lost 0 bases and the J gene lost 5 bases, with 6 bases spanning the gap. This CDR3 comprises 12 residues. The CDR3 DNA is TGTGCCTGGAGTGTAGTACAAGATACGCAGTATTTT. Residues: CAWSVVQDTQYF.

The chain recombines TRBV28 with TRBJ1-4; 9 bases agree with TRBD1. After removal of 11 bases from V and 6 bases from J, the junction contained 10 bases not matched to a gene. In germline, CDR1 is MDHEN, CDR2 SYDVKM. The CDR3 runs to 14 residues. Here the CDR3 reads CASNAGTGYEKLFF. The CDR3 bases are TGTGCCTCCAACGCCGGGACAGGGTATGAAAAACTGTTTTTT.

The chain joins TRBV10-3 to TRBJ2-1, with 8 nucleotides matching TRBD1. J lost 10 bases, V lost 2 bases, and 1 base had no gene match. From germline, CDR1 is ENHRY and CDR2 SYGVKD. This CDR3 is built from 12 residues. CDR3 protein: CAISERDREQFF. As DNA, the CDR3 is TGTGCCATCAGTGAGAGGGACAGGGAGCAGTTCTTC.

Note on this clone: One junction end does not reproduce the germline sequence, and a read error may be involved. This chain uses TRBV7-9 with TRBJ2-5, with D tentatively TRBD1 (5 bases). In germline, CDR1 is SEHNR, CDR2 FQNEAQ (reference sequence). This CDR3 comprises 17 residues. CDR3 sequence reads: CSSSSRTPRQRLETQYF. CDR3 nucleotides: TGTTCCAGCAGCTCCCGGACACCGCGACAGAGATTAGAGACCCAGTACTTC.

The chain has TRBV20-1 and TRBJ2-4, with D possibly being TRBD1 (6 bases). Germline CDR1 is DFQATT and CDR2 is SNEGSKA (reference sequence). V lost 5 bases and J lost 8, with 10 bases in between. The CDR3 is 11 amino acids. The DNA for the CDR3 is TGCAGTGCTTCAGGGGTAGACATTCAGTACTTC. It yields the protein CSASGVDIQYF.

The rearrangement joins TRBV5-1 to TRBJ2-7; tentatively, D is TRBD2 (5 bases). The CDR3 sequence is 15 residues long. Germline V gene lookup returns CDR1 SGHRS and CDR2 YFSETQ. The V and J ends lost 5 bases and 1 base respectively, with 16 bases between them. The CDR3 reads CASRSTYGGSYEQYF. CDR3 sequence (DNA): TGCGCCAGCAGATCAACTTACGGCGGGTCCTACGAGCAGTACTTC.

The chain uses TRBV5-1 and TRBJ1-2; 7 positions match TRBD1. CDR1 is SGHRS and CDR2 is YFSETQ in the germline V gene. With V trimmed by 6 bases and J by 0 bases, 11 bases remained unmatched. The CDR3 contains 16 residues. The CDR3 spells CASKQNGQAANYGYTF. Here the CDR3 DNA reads TGCGCCAGCAAGCAGAATGGACAGGCAGCTAACTATGGCTACACCTTC.

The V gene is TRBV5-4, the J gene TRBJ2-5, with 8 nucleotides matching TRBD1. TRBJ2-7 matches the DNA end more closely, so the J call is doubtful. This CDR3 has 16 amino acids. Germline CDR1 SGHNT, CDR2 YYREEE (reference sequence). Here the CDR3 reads CASSLARTGKFSEQYF. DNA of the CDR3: TGTGCCAGCAGCTTAGCTAGGACAGGGAAGTTCTCCGAGCAGTACTTC.

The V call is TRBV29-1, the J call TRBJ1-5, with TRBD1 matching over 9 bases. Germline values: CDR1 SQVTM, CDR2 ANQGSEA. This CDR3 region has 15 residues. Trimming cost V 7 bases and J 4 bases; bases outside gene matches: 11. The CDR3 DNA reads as TGCAGCGCAGCCATGGGGACAGGGACTAATCAGCCCCAGCATTTT. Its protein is CSAAMGTGTNQPQHF.

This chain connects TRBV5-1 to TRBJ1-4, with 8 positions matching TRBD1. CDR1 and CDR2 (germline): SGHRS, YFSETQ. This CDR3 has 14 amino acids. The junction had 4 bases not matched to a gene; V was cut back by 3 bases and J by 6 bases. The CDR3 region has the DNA TGCGCCAGCAGCTCCGGGACAGGTGATGAAAAACTGTTTTTT. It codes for CASSSGTGDEKLFF.

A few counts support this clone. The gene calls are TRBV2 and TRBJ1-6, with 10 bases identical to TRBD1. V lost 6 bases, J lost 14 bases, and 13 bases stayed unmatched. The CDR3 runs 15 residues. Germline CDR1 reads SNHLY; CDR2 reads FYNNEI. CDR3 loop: CASSEGQGRLEALHF. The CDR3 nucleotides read TGTGCCAGCAGCGAGGGACAGGGGCGGCTTGAGGCCCTCCACTTT.

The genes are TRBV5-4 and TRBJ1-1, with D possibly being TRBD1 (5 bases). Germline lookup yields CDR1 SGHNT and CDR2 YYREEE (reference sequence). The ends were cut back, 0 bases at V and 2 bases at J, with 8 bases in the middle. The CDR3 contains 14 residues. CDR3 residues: CASSLVQGNTEAFF. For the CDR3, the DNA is TGTGCCAGCAGCTTGGTCCAGGGCAACACTGAAGCTTTCTTT.

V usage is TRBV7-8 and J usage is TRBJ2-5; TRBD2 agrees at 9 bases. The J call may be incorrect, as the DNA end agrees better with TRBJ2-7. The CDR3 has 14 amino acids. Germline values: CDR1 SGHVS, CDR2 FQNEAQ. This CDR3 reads CASSLPSGAYEQYF. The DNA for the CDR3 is TGTGCCAGCAGCTTACCTAGCGGGGCTTACGAGCAGTACTTC.